This TCR beta chain was sequenced for a study of shared clonotypes between healthy human individuals. Study background: Per donor, CD8 memory used one plate, CD8 naive used two, CD4 memory used three and CD4 naive used three.

In regard to this clone: The target antigen is unknown.

Trimming removed 6 bases at V and 0 bases at J, with 12 bases between. The CDR3 covers 15 residues. In germline, CDR1 is MNHEY, CDR2 SVGAGI. Study-wide results and limits: There were few donors, and this limited the genetic and exposure-history diversity represented.

The genomic DNA of each subset was split evenly across several immunoSEQ plates. Sequencing used immunoSEQ multiplex PCR; TCRdb keeps in-frame clones, though not all of them. Of approximately 2.1 million clones listed, more than 85% are singletons. The sample comprised naive CD4+ T cells from PBMCs. Indicated subset: CD45RA+ positively selected. The chain couples TRBV6-5 to TRBJ2-1; TRBD2 might be the D (5 bases). The receptor was derived from a man younger than 35 in good health. Some clones in this sample may be carry-over from other donors' samples. This chain's CDR3 is CASRGSWSSYNEQFF. In DNA, the CDR3 is TGTGCCAGCAGAGGGAGCTGGAGCTCCTACAATGAGCAGTTCTTC.